A single T cell receptor (beta chain) is shown here with its context. These data come from a study of shared clonotypes between healthy human individuals. CDR1 is SGDLS and CDR2 is YYNGEE in the germline V gene. The CDR3 covers 14 residues. V was clipped by 0 bases and J by 4 bases, with 9 bases between them. Each PCR replicate run on unsorted PBMC took in 300 to 350 ng DNA, roughly 32,000 T cell genomes. The method was immunoSEQ multiplex PCR; TCRdb's version includes in-frame clones alone and lacks a portion of them. This table has approximately 440,000 clones, around 77% appearing once. The chain combines TRBV9 with TRBJ2-3; D is ambiguous. The sequence came from a woman aged 40 to 50 in good health. Some clones in this sample may be carry-over from other donors' samples. The sample comprised PBMCs. CDR3 sequence: CASSVATAADTQYF. For the CDR3, the DNA is TGTGCCAGCAGCGTAGCTACGGCGGCAGATACGCAGTATTTT.